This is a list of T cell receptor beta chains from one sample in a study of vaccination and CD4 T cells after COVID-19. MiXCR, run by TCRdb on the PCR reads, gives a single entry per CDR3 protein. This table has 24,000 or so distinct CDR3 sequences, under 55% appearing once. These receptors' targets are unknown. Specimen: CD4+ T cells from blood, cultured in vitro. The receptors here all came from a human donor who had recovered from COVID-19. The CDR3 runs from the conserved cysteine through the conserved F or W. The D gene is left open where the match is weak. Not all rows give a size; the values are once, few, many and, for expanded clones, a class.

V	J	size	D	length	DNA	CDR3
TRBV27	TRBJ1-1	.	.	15	TGTGCCAGCAGTTTATCGGGACGGAGGAACACTGAAGCTTTCTTT	CASSLSGRRNTEAFF
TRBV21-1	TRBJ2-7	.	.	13	TGTGCCAGCAGCAAAGTATCCGTTTACGAGCAGTACTTC	CASSKVSVYEQYF
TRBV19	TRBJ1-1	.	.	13	TGTGCCAGTAGTAGCCAGGTTGGTCTTGGGGCTTTCTTT	CASSSQVGLGAFF
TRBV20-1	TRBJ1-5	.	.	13	TGCAGTGCTACACCCGGCAGCAATCAGCCCCAGCATTTT	CSATPGSNQPQHF
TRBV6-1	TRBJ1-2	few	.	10	TGTGCCAGCAGCACTTATGGCTACACCTTC	CASSTYGYTF
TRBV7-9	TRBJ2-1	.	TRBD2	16	TGTGCCAGCAGCTCCATCCTAGCGGGGAACTACAATGAGCAGTTCTTC	CASSSILAGNYNEQFF
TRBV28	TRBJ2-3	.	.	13	TGTGCCAGCAGTCCGTCGGACCAGGCCACGCAGTATTTT	CASSPSDQATQYF
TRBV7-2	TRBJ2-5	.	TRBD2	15	TGTGCCAGCACCTCGGGAGGCTCTAGCGGGGTGACCCAGTACTTC	CASTSGGSSGVTQYF
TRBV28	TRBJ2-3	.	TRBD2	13	TGTGCCAGCAGCAATAGCGGGAGAGGTACGCAGTATTTT	CASSNSGRGTQYF
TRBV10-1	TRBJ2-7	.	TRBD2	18	TGCGCCAGCAGTTCACCGGGACTAGCGGAGCCCAACTCCTACGAGCAGTACTTC	CASSSPGLAEPNSYEQYF
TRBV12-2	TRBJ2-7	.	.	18	TGTGCAAGTCGCTTAGCCCGCGGCCAGCGGGGTGGAATCCACGAGCAGTACTTC	CASRLARGQRGGIHEQYF
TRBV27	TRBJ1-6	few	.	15	TGTGCCAGCAGTTTAACGGATCTCTATAATTCACCCCTCCACTTT	CASSLTDLYNSPLHF
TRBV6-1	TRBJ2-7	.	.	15	TGTGCCAGCAGTGAACCGACCGGGGCCCCGGGGGAGCAGTACTTC	CASSEPTGAPGEQYF
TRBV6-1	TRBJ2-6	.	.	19	TGTGCCAGCGGGCGTTGGACAGGTGGAGGGTTGGGTGGGGCCAACGTCCTGACTTTC	CASGRWTGGGLGGANVLTF
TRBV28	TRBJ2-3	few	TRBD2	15	TGTGCCAGCAGTTTACTGGCGGGGGGTTCAGATACGCAGTATTTT	CASSLLAGGSDTQYF
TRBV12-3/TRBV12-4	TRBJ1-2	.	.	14	TGTGCCAGCAGTTTAATACAGACTAACTATGGCTACACCTTC	CASSLIQTNYGYTF
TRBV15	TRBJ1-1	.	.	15	TGTGCCACCAGCAGAGACCCCATGGATGCCACTGAAGCTTTCTTT	CATSRDPMDATEAFF
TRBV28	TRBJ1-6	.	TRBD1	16	TGTGCCAGCAGTTTGCCCACAGGGGGAGGTAATTCACCCCTCCACTTT	CASSLPTGGGNSPLHF
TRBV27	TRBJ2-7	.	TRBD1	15	TGTGCCAGCAGATCAACCGGGACAGGTACCTACGAGCAGTACTTC	CASRSTGTGTYEQYF
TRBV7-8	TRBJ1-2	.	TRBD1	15	TGTGCCAGCAGCTTAGCGTCAGGACAGGGGTATGGCTACACCTTC	CASSLASGQGYGYTF
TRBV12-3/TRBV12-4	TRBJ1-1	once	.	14	TGTGCCAGCAGTTTTAAGCCAGGGGACCCCGCGGCTTTCTTT	CASSFKPGDPAAFF
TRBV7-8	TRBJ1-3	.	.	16	TGTGCCAGCAGCTTAGTGAGGGGGATATCTGGAAACACCATATATTTT	CASSLVRGISGNTIYF
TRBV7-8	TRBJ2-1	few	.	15	TGTGCCAGCCGACCCCCCGGGCTAGGTTACAATGAGCAGTTCTTC	CASRPPGLGYNEQFF